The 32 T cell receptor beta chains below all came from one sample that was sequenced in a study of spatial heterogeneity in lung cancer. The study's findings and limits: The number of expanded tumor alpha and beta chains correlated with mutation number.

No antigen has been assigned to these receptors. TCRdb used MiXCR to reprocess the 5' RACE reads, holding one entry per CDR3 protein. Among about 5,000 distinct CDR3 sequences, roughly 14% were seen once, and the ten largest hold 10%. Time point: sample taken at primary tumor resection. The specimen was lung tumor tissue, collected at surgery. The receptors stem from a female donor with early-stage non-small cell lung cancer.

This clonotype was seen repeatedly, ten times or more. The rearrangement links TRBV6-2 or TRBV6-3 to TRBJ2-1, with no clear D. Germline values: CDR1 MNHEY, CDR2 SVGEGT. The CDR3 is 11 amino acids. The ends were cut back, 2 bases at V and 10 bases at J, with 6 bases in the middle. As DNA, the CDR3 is TGTGCCAGCAGTTACGAAGCGGAGCAGTTCTTC. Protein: CASSYEAEQFF.

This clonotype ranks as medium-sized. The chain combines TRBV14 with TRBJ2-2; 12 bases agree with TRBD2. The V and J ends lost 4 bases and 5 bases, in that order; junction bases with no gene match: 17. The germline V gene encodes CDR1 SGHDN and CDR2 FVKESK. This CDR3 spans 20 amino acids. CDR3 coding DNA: TGTGCCAGCAGCCCCCGACTAGCGGGGGACCTCTTTGGGATTACCGGGGAGCTGTTTTTT. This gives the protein CASSPRLAGDLFGITGELFF.

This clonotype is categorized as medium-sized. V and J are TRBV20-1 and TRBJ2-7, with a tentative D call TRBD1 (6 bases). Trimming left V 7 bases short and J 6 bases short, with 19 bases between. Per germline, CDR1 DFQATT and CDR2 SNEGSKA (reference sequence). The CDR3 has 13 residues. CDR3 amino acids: CSGSYWGPTEQYF. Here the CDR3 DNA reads TGCAGTGGGTCCTACTGGGGGCCAACCGAGCAGTACTTC.

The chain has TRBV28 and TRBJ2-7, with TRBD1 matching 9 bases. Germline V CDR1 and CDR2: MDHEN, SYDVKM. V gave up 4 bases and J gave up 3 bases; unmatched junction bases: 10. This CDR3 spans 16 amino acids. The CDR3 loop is CASSSRGTGRDYEQYF. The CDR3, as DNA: TGTGCCAGCAGTTCTCGCGGGACAGGGAGGGACTACGAGCAGTACTTC. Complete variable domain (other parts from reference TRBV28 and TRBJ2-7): DVKVTQSSRYLVKRTGEKVFLECVQDMDHENMFWYRQDPGLGLRLIYFSYDVKMKEKGDIPEGYSVSREKKERFSLILESASTNQTSMYLCASSSRGTGRDYEQYFGPGTRLTVT.

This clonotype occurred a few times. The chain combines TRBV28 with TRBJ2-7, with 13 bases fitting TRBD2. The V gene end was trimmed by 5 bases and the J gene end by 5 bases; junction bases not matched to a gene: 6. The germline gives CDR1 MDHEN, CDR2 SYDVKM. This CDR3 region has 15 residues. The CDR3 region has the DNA TGTGCCAGCAGTACCACTAGCGGGGGGGCCCACGAGCAGTACTTC. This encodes CASSTTSGGAHEQYF.

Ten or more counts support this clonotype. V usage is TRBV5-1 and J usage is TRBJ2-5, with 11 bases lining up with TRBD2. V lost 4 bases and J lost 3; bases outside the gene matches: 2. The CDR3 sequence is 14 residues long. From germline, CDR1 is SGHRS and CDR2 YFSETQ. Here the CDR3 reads CASSLLAGEETQYF. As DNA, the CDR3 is TGCGCCAGCAGCCTACTAGCGGGGGAAGAGACCCAGTACTTC.

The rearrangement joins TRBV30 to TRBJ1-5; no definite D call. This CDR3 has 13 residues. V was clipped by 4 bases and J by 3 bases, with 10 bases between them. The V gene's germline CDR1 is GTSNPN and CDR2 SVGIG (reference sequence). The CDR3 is CAWIGSFNQPQHF. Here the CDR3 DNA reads TGTGCCTGGATAGGCAGTTTCAATCAGCCCCAGCATTTT.

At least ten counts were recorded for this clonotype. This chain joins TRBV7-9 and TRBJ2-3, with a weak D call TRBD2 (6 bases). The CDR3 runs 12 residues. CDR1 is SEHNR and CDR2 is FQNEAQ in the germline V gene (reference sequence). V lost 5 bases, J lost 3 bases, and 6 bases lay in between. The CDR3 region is CASSRETDTQYF. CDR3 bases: TGTGCCAGCAGCCGGGAGACAGATACGCAGTATTTT.

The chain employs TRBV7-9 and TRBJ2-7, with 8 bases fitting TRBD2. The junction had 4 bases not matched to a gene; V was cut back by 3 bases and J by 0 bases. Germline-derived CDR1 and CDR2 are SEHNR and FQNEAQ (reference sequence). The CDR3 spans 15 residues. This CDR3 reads CASSLAGGSSYEQYF. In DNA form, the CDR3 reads TGTGCCAGCAGCTTGGCGGGGGGCAGCTCCTACGAGCAGTACTTC.

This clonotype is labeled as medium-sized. In DNA, the CDR3 is TGTGCCAGCAGCCTCGCCCCAGTGTATGAGCAGTTCTTC. This codes for CASSLAPVYEQFF. The gene calls are TRBV6-1 and TRBJ2-1; D unclear. Trimming removed 6 bases at V and 8 bases at J, with 14 bases between. Germline V gives CDR1 MNHNS, CDR2 SASEGT. There are 13 residues in the CDR3.

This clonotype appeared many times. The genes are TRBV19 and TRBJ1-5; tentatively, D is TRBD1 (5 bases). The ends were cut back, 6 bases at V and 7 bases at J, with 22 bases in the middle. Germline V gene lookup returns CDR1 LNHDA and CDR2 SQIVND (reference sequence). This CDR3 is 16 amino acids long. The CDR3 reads CASSRDGLSRGQPQHF. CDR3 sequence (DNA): TGTGCCAGTAGCCGGGACGGACTCTCGCGGGGACAGCCCCAGCATTTT. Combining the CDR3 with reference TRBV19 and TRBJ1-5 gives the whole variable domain DGGITQSPKYLFRKEGQNVTLSCEQNLNHDAMYWYRQDPGQGLRLIYYSQIVNDFQKGDIAEGYSVSREKKESFPLTVTSAQKNPTAFYLCASSRDGLSRGQPQHFGDGTRLSIL.

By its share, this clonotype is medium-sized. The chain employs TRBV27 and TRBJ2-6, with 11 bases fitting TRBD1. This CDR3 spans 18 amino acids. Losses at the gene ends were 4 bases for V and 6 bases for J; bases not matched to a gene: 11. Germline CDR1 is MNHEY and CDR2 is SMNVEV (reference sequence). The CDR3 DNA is TGTGCCAGCAGTTCCTTGGGACAGGGGGAATGGGTGGCCAACGTCCTGACTTTC. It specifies CASSSLGQGEWVANVLTF.

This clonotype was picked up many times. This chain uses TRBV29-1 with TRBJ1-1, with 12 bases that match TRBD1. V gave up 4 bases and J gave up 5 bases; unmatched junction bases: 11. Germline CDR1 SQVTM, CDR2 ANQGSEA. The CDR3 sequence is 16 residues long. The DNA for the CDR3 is TGCAGCGTTGGAGGGACAGGGGGCACCTCGAGTACTGAAGCTTTCTTT. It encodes CSVGGTGGTSSTEAFF.

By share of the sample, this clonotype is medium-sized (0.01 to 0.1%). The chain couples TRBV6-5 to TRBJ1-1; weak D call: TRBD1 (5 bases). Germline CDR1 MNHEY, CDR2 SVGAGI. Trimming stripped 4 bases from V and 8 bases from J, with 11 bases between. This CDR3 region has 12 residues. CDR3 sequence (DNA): TGTGCCAGCAGTTTGGCAGGGACCGAAGCTTTCTTT. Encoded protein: CASSLAGTEAFF.

The CDR3: CASSVHLGASTTDTQYF. The DNA of the CDR3 is TGTGCCAGCAGCGTACACTTGGGGGCTAGCACCACAGATACGCAGTATTTT. The chain joins TRBV9 to TRBJ2-3; D is possibly TRBD1 (6 bases). The CDR3 is made up of 17 amino acids. V lost 1 base and J 2 bases, leaving 17 bases between the germline ends. CDR1 and CDR2 (germline): SGDLS, YYNGEE.

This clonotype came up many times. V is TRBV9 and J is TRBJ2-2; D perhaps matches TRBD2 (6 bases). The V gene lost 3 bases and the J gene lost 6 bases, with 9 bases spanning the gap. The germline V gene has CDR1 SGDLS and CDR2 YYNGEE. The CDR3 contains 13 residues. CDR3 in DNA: TGTGCCAGCAGCGCCCCGGGGGCCGGGGAGCTGTTTTTT. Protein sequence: CASSAPGAGELFF.

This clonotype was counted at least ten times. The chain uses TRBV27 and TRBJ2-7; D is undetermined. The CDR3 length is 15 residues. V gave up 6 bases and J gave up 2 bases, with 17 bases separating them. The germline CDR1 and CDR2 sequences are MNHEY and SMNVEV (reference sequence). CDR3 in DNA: TGTGCCAGCAGCCGAGTATCCTCGGACCCCTACGAGCAGTACTTC. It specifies CASSRVSSDPYEQYF.

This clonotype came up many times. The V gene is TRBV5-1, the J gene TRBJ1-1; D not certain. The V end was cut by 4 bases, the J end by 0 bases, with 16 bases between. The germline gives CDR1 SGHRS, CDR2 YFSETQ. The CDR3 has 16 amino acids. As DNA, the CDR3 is TGCGCCAGCAGCCTCACCGCCGGGAGTTTGAACACTGAAGCTTTCTTT. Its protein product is CASSLTAGSLNTEAFF.

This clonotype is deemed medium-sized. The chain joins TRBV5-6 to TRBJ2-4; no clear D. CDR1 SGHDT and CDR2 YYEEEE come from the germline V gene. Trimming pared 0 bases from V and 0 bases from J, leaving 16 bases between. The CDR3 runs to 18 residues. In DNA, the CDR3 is TGTGCCAGCAGCTTGGCAGTGGTCCCAGGTCTAGCCAAAAACATTCAGTACTTC. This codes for CASSLAVVPGLAKNIQYF.

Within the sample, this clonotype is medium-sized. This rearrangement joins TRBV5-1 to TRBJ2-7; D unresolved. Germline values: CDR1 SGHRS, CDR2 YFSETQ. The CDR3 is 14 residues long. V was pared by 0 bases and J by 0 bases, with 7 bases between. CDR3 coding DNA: TGCGCCAGCAGCTTGGTCCCCAACTCCTACGAGCAGTACTTC. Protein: CASSLVPNSYEQYF.

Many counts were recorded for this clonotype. The CDR3 sequence: CASSNRDQNEKLFF. CDR3 nucleotides: TGTGCCAGCTCTAACAGGGATCAAAATGAAAAACTGTTTTTT. The chain has TRBV18 and TRBJ1-4; D possibly corresponds to TRBD1 (6 bases). V lost 6 bases, J lost 5 bases, and 13 bases lay in between. The CDR3 has 14 amino acids. CDR1 and CDR2 from the germline V gene are KGHSH and LQKENI.

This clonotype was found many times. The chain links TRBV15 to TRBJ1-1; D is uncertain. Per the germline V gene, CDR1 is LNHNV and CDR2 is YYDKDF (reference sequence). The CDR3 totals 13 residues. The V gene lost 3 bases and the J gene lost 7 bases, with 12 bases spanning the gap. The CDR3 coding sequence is TGTGCCACCAGCAGGGAACCCGACTTTGAAGCTTTCTTT. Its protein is CATSREPDFEAFF. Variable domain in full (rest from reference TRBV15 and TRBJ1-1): DAMVIQNPRYQVTQFGKPVTLSCSQTLNHNVMYWYQQKSSQAPKLLFHYYDKDFNNEADTPDNFQSRRPNTSFCFLDIRSPGLGDTAMYLCATSREPDFEAFFGQGTRLTVV.

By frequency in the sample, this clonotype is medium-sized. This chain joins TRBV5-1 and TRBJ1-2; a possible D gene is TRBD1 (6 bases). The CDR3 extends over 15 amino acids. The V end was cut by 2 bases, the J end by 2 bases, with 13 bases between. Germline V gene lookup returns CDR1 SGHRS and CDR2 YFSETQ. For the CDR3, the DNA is TGCGCCAGCAGCTTAACGGACGGGACAAACTATGGCTACACCTTC. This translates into CASSLTDGTNYGYTF.

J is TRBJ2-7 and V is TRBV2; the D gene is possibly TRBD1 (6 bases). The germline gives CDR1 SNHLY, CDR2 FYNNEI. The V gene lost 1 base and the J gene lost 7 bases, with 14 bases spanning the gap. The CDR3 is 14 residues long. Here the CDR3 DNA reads TGTGCCAGCAGTGAAGGGGGGCTCCCTAAAGAGCAGTACTTC. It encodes CASSEGGLPKEQYF.

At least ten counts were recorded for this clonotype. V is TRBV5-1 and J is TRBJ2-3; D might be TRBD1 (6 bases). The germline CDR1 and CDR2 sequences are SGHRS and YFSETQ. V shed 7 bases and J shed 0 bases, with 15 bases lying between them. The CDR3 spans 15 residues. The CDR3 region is CASSGAGTSTDTQYF. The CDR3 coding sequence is TGCGCCAGCTCAGGGGCAGGGACCAGCACAGATACGCAGTATTTT.

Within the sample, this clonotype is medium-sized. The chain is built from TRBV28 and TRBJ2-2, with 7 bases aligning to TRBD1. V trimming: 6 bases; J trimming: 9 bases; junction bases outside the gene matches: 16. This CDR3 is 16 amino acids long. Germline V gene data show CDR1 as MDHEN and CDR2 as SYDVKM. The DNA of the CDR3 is TGTGCCAGCAGCAAAGCGACAGGGTCCGGTAATCGGGAGCTGTTTTTT. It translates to CASSKATGSGNRELFF.

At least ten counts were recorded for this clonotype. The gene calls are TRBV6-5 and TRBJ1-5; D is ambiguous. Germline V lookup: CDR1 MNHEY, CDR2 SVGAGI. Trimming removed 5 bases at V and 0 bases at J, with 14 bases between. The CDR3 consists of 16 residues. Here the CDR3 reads CASSPRAGYSNQPQHF. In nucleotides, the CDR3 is TGTGCCAGCAGTCCCCGGGCAGGTTATAGCAATCAGCCCCAGCATTTT.

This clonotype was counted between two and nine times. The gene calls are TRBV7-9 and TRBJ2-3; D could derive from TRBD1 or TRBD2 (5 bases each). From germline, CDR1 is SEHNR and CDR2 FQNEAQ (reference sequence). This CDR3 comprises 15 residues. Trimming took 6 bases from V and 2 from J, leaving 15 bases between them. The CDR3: CASSPVGADTDTQYF. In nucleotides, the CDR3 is TGTGCCAGCAGTCCCGTCGGGGCTGACACAGATACGCAGTATTTT.

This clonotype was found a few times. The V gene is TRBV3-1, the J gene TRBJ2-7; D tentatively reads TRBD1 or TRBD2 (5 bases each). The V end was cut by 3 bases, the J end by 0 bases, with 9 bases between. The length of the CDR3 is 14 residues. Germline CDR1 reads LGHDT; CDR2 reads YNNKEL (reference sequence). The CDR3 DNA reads TGTGCCAGCAGCCACAAGAGGGGCTCCTACGAGCAGTACTTC. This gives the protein CASSHKRGSYEQYF.

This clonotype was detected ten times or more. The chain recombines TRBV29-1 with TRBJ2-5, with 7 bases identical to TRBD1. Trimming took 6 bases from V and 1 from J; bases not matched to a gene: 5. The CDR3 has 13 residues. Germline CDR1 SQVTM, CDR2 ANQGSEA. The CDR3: CSVVQGFQETQYF. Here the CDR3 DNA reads TGCAGCGTCGTACAGGGGTTCCAAGAGACCCAGTACTTC. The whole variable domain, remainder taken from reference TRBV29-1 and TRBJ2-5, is SAVISQKPSRDICQRGTSLTIQCQVDSQVTMMFWYRQQPGQSLTLIATANQGSEATYESGFVIDKFPISRPNLTFSTLTVSNMSPEDSSIYLCSVVQGFQETQYFGPGTRLLVL.

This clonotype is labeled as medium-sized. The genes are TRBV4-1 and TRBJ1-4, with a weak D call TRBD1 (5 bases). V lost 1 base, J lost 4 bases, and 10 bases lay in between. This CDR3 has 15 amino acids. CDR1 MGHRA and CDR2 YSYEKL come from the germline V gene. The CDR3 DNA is TGCGCCAGCAGCCAAGCCGGGGCCGGTAATGAAAAACTGTTTTTT. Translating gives CASSQAGAGNEKLFF.

CDR3 sequence (DNA): TGTGCCAGCAGACCCCCGACAGGCAGTTGGACTTTAGCCAAAAACATTCAGTACTTC. Protein sequence: CASRPPTGSWTLAKNIQYF. The J gene is TRBJ2-4, the V gene TRBV6-1; D may be TRBD1 (6 bases). In germline, CDR1 is MNHNS, CDR2 SASEGT. The CDR3 has 19 amino acids. Trimming removed 6 bases at V and 0 bases at J, with 24 bases between.